The rows below give T cell receptor beta chains drawn from one sample of a study of cytomegalovirus exposure and HLA in healthy donors. Libraries were prepared by immunoSEQ multiplex PCR; TCRdb keeps only in-frame clonotypes and omits some of them. The sample consists of about 170,000 clones, about three quarters of them appearing once. Sequencing was done on a sample of PBMCs. The receptor source for this set is a female donor in good health and CMV-seronegative. Both conserved end residues are part of each CDR3. Fields, in order: J gene, clone size, V gene, D gene, CDR3 DNA, CDR3 protein. D genes are given only for firm matches. Size is omitted from some rows. Given values are once, few, many or a class for expanded clones.

>TRBJ2-7|NA|TRBV7-2|TRBD2
TGTGCCAGCAGCTTAGTCGGCGGGACTAGCGGAGCCTACGAGCAGTACTTC
CASSLVGGTSGAYEQYF
>TRBJ2-2|NA|TRBV9|TRBD1
TGTGCCAGCAGCGTAGACAGGGGGGCTTGGGGGACCGGGGAGCTGTTTTTT
CASSVDRGAWGTGELFF
>TRBJ1-2|NA|TRBV2|TRBD1
TGTGCCAGCAAGGACCCGGGACAGACTAACTATGGCTACACCTTC
CASKDPGQTNYGYTF
>TRBJ2-7|NA|TRBV6-5|TRBD1
TGTGCCAGCAGTCAAGGACAGGTATACGAGCAGTACTTC
CASSQGQVYEQYF
>TRBJ1-1|few|TRBV29-1|NA
TGCAGTGTACTTGGGCTCCGATGGAACACTGAAGCTTTCTTT
CSVLGLRWNTEAFF
>TRBJ2-5|NA|TRBV7-2|TRBD2
TGTGCCAGCAGCTGGGGGGTCCTAGCGGGAGGAGAGACCCAGTACTTC
CASSWGVLAGGETQYF
>TRBJ2-7|NA|TRBV5-1|NA
TGCGCCAGCAGCCGGGACTTGCACGAGCAGTACTTC
CASSRDLHEQYF
>TRBJ1-2|NA|TRBV4-3|TRBD1
TGCGCCAGCAGCCAAGACGGGACAGGGGGCTATGGCTACACCTTC
CASSQDGTGGYGYTF
>TRBJ2-1|NA|TRBV10-3|TRBD2
TGTGCCACCAAAACGGGGGGGATCTACAATGAGCAGTTCTTC
CATKTGGIYNEQFF
>TRBJ1-5|NA|TRBV4-2|NA
TGTGCCAGCAGCCAAGAATTTAGGCAGGTACGGCAGCCCCAGCATTTT
CASSQEFRQVRQPQHF
>TRBJ2-6|NA|TRBV4-3|TRBD2
TGCGCCAGCAGCCAAGAACTTCCCTTAGGAGGCGGGGGGGCTGGGGCCAACGTCCTGACTTTC
CASSQELPLGGGGAGANVLTF
>TRBJ2-7|NA|TRBV5-4|NA
TGTGCCAGCAGCTTGGTATTTGCGGGGAGCGAGCAGTACTTC
CASSLVFAGSEQYF
>TRBJ2-1|NA|TRBV29-1|NA
TGCAGCGTTGAAGATCCGGGCAGGGGTCTCTACAATGAGCAGTTCTTC
CSVEDPGRGLYNEQFF
>TRBJ2-2|NA|TRBV27|NA
TGTGCCAGCAGTTCACAGAACACCGGGGAGCTGTTTTTT
CASSSQNTGELFF
>TRBJ1-2|once|TRBV6-5|TRBD1
TGTGCCAGCAGTTACGACAGGGGCTATGGCTACACCTTC
CASSYDRGYGYTF
>TRBJ2-1|NA|TRBV10-3|NA
TGTGCCATCAGCGCAGGACTGACGGGTTATGATGAGCAGTTCTTC
CAISAGLTGYDEQFF
>TRBJ2-5|NA|TRBV9|TRBD2
TGTGCCAGCAGCGTAGGGGTAGCGGGAGGGCCAACAGCGGAGACCCAGTACTTC
CASSVGVAGGPTAETQYF
>TRBJ1-1|NA|TRBV6-4|NA
TGTGCCAGCAGTGACCCCGAAGGGGCGGGGGGGAACACTGAAGCTTTCTTT
CASSDPEGAGGNTEAFF
>TRBJ1-2|NA|TRBV28|NA
TGTGCCAGCAGTTTAATTATTTCCCCTTATGGCTACACCTTC
CASSLIISPYGYTF
>TRBJ1-1|once|TRBV10-2|NA
TGCGCCAGCAGTATCAGGGAAGATACTGAAGCTTTCTTT
CASSIREDTEAFF
>TRBJ2-1|NA|TRBV11-3|NA
TGTGCCAGCAGCTCTCGTTCCGGGACTTACAATGAGCAGTTCTTC
CASSSRSGTYNEQFF
>TRBJ2-4|NA|TRBV21-1|NA
TGTGCCAGCAGCAAAGAGAAGAGGACAGGGACGGTAAACATTCAGTACTTC
CASSKEKRTGTVNIQYF
>TRBJ2-5|NA|TRBV5-1|TRBD2
TGCGCCAGCAGCCAAACCGGGACTAGCGCGAGAGAGACCCAGTACTTC
CASSQTGTSARETQYF
>TRBJ1-2|NA|TRBV7-6|NA
TGTGCCAGCAGCCCGGGGTGGGGAGGCTACACCTTC
CASSPGWGGYTF
>TRBJ2-7|NA|TRBV6-6|TRBD1
TGTGCCAGCAGTCCGCCCGGACAGGGGGACCACGAGCAGTACTTC
CASSPPGQGDHEQYF
>TRBJ2-6|NA|TRBV30|TRBD1
TGTGCCTGGAGTACTTTAGGACAGGGCGCCAACGGCCTGACTTTC
CAWSTLGQGANGLTF
>TRBJ1-3|NA|TRBV28|NA
TGTGCCAGCAGTTCCGACAGCCTCACTGGAAACGCCATATATTTT
CASSSDSLTGNAIYF
>TRBJ1-1|NA|TRBV18|NA
TGTGCCAGCTCACTCTCAGAGAACACTGAAGCTTTCTTT
CASSLSENTEAFF
>TRBJ2-5|NA|TRBV5-6|TRBD2
TGTGCCAGCAGCCTCCAGCGGGAGGGCCGGGAGACCCAGTACTTC
CASSLQREGRETQYF
>TRBJ2-3|NA|TRBV11-3|TRBD1
TGTGCCAGCAGCACGCCACGGGACAGGGACGATACGCAGTATTTT
CASSTPRDRDDTQYF
>TRBJ1-3|NA|TRBV28|NA
TGTGCCAGCAGTCGTAGGGGTTATGATGGAAACACCATATATTTT
CASSRRGYDGNTIYF
>TRBJ2-5|NA|TRBV2|TRBD2
TGTGCCAGCAGTGAAATGGCTAGCGGGGGGGCGGAGACCCAGTACTTC
CASSEMASGGAETQYF
>TRBJ1-2|NA|TRBV6-5|TRBD1
TGTGCCAGCAGTTACTCGAACCAGGGGGGTGGCTACACCTTC
CASSYSNQGGGYTF
>TRBJ1-4|once|TRBV14|TRBD1
TGTGCCAGCAGCCAAGATCTACCGAGACAGGGAGTTCCAACTAATGAAAAACTGTTTTTT
CASSQDLPRQGVPTNEKLFF
>TRBJ2-2|NA|TRBV23-1|NA
TGCGCCAGCAGTCACCCTCGTCCCGGGACCGGGGAGCTGTTTTTT
CASSHPRPGTGELFF
>TRBJ1-6|once|TRBV9|NA
TGTGCCAGCAGCGGCGGGGACGCCGTCTCTTCACCCCTCCACTTT
CASSGGDAVSSPLHF
>TRBJ2-1|NA|TRBV29-1|TRBD2
TGCAGCCACGGAGTTACGGGAGGGTTCAGCACCTACAATGAGCAGTTCTTC
CSHGVTGGFSTYNEQFF
>TRBJ1-4|NA|TRBV7-8|TRBD1
TGTGCCAGCAGCTCCAGGGGGCACGGTGAAAAACTGTTTTTT
CASSSRGHGEKLFF
>TRBJ2-2|NA|TRBV2|NA
TGTGCCAGCAAGGGAGGTAGGAACACCGGGGAGCTGTTTTTT
CASKGGRNTGELFF
>TRBJ1-2|NA|TRBV6-5|TRBD1
TGTGCCAGCAGTTTAGGGACAGGGGGGGGCGGCTACACCTTC
CASSLGTGGGGYTF
>TRBJ2-4|NA|TRBV6-5|NA
TGTGCCAGCACTCCCACCACGGAAAACATTCAGTACTTC
CASTPTTENIQYF
>TRBJ2-1|NA|TRBV5-1|NA
TGCGCCAGCAGCTTGGTACAGCTTCACTACAATGAGCAGTTCTTC
CASSLVQLHYNEQFF
>TRBJ2-1|once|TRBV5-1|TRBD2
TGCGCCAGCAGCTTATCTAGCGGGAATGGGAATGAGCAGTTCTTC
CASSLSSGNGNEQFF
>TRBJ2-1|NA|TRBV30|TRBD2
TGTGCCTGGAGTACTAGCGGGTGGTCCTACAATGAGCAGTTCTTC
CAWSTSGWSYNEQFF
>TRBJ2-5|few|TRBV7-9|NA
TGTGCCAGCAATACAGGGAAGGCTCAAGAGACCCAGTACTTC
CASNTGKAQETQYF
>TRBJ2-5|NA|TRBV7-2|TRBD2
TGTGCCAGCAGCCCGACACGGCTAGCGGGAAAAGAGACCCAGTACTTC
CASSPTRLAGKETQYF
>TRBJ2-7|NA|TRBV21-1|NA
TGTGCCAGCAGCACGGGTGCTATGGGACTAGCGGGCATATACGAGCAGTACTTC
CASSTGAMGLAGIYEQYF
>TRBJ2-3|NA|TRBV10-1|NA
TGCGCCAGCAGATCCAGGGGCACAGATACGCAGTATTTT
CASRSRGTDTQYF
>TRBJ1-2|NA|TRBV7-9|NA
TGTGCCAGCAGCTTAGAGTCGGTTGGCTACACCTTC
CASSLESVGYTF
>TRBJ2-1|few|TRBV5-1|TRBD2
TGCGCCAGCAGCTTGGAAGGGACTAGCGATAAGCAGTTCTTC
CASSLEGTSDKQFF
>TRBJ1-1|NA|TRBV11-2|TRBD1
TGTGCCAGCAGCTCCCTGGCAGGGGGCCAAGCTGAAGCTTTCTTT
CASSSLAGGQAEAFF
>TRBJ1-1|NA|TRBV28|NA
TGTGCCAGCACGGAGGGGCCGGGTGAAGCTTTCTTT
CASTEGPGEAFF
>TRBJ1-2|NA|TRBV29-1|TRBD1
TGCAGCGCCTATTGGACAGGGGCGCTCTTAACCCATGGCTACACCTTC
CSAYWTGALLTHGYTF
>TRBJ2-3|NA|TRBV5-4|NA
TGTGCCAGCAGCTTCCCGGGTGAGGATACACAGTATTTT
CASSFPGEDTQYF
>TRBJ2-4|NA|TRBV10-3|NA
TGTGCCATCATCACCGGGGTTGACACGTGGGCCAAAAACAGTCAGTACTTC
CAIITGVDTWAKNSQYF
>TRBJ2-1|once|TRBV30|NA
TGTGCCTGGAGTGTACCCCTGACGGGAATTCACTACAATGAGCAGTTCTTC
CAWSVPLTGIHYNEQFF
>TRBJ2-1|NA|TRBV7-8|NA
TGTGCCAGCAACGCCGACCTTCGGGGATACAATGAGCAGTTCTTC
CASNADLRGYNEQFF
>TRBJ1-5|few|TRBV27|NA
TGTGCCAGCAGCCAGGACAGATATCAGCCCCAGCATTTT
CASSQDRYQPQHF
>TRBJ1-2|NA|TRBV7-2|TRBD1
TGTGCCAGCAGCCAAACAGGGGTCTCAAGTTACGGCTACACCTTC
CASSQTGVSSYGYTF